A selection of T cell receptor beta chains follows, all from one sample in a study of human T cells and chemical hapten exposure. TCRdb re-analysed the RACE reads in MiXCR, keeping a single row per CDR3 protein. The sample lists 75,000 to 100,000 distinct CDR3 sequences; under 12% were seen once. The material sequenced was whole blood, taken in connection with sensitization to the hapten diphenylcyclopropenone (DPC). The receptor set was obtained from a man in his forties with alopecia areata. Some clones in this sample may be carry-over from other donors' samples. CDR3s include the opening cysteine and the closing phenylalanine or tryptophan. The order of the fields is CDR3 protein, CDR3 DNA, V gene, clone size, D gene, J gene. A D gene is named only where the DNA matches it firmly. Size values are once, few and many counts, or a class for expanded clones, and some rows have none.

cdr3_aa: CASSPLGPTEAFF
cdr3_nt: TGTGCCAGCAGCCCTCTTGGGCCCACTGAAGCTTTCTTT
v_call: TRBV6-5
clone_size: NA
d_call: NA
j_call: TRBJ1-1

cdr3_aa: CASSLAPDTQYF
cdr3_nt: TGTGCCAGCAGCTTAGCTCCAGATACGCAGTATTTT
v_call: TRBV7-9
clone_size: few
d_call: NA
j_call: TRBJ2-3

cdr3_aa: CSARPRGSQVTPLHF
cdr3_nt: TGCAGTGCTAGGCCCAGGGGGTCGCAGGTTACACCCCTCCACTTT
v_call: TRBV20-1
clone_size: NA
d_call: TRBD1
j_call: TRBJ1-6

cdr3_aa: CASRSWGQGAGQPQHF
cdr3_nt: TGTGCCAGCAGGTCCTGGGGGCAGGGGGCGGGGCAGCCCCAGCATTTT
v_call: TRBV6-1
clone_size: many
d_call: TRBD1
j_call: TRBJ1-5

cdr3_aa: CASSLYRNYGYTF
cdr3_nt: TGTGCCAGCAGTTTGTACAGAAACTATGGCTACACCTTC
v_call: TRBV12-3/TRBV12-4
clone_size: few
d_call: NA
j_call: TRBJ1-2

cdr3_aa: CSVAQDRGLQPQHF
cdr3_nt: TGCAGCGTTGCCCAGGACAGGGGGCTGCAGCCCCAGCATTTT
v_call: TRBV29-1
clone_size: NA
d_call: TRBD1
j_call: TRBJ1-5

cdr3_aa: CSVEVTSGRGETQYF
cdr3_nt: TGCAGCGTTGAAGTTACTAGCGGGCGCGGGGAGACCCAGTACTTC
v_call: TRBV29-1
clone_size: few
d_call: TRBD2
j_call: TRBJ2-5

cdr3_aa: CASWEGPLGETQYF
cdr3_nt: TGTGCCAGCTGGGAGGGTCCCCTCGGAGAGACCCAGTACTTC
v_call: TRBV27
clone_size: many
d_call: TRBD2
j_call: TRBJ2-5

cdr3_aa: CASSLVGAASTDTQYF
cdr3_nt: TGTGCCAGCAGCTTAGTGGGGGCCGCCAGCACAGATACGCAGTATTTT
v_call: TRBV7-8
clone_size: many
d_call: NA
j_call: TRBJ2-3

cdr3_aa: CAISYDRDSEAFF
cdr3_nt: TGTGCCATCAGTTACGACAGGGACTCTGAAGCTTTCTTT
v_call: TRBV10-3
clone_size: many
d_call: TRBD1
j_call: TRBJ1-1

cdr3_aa: CASSLFLVVGSNTQYF
cdr3_nt: TGTGCCAGCAGCTTATTTTTAGTGGTCGGTTCGAATACGCAGTATTTT
v_call: TRBV7-9
clone_size: few
d_call: NA
j_call: TRBJ2-3

cdr3_aa: CASSERGEGNQPQHF
cdr3_nt: TGTGCCAGCAGTGAACGGGGAGAGGGCAATCAGCCCCAGCATTTT
v_call: TRBV2
clone_size: few
d_call: NA
j_call: TRBJ1-5

cdr3_aa: CSASLGGSGADTQYF
cdr3_nt: TGCAGTGCTAGTCTAGGTGGTAGCGGAGCAGATACGCAGTATTTT
v_call: TRBV20-1
clone_size: many
d_call: NA
j_call: TRBJ2-3

cdr3_aa: CASSLESASGKKTQYF
cdr3_nt: TGTGCCAGCAGCTTAGAATCGGCCAGCGGGAAGAAGACCCAGTACTTC
v_call: TRBV7-2
clone_size: NA
d_call: TRBD2
j_call: TRBJ2-5

cdr3_aa: CASSLIFGGGTEAFF
cdr3_nt: TGTGCCAGCAGCTTAATTTTCGGGGGAGGCACTGAAGCTTTCTTT
v_call: TRBV7-2
clone_size: NA
d_call: NA
j_call: TRBJ1-1

cdr3_aa: CASSLINSGPREQYF
cdr3_nt: TGCGCCAGCAGCTTGATTAATAGCGGCCCAAGGGAGCAGTACTTC
v_call: TRBV5-1
clone_size: many
d_call: NA
j_call: TRBJ2-7

cdr3_aa: CASSRGTGTSGELFF
cdr3_nt: TGTGCCAGCAGCCGCGGGACAGGGACGTCCGGGGAGCTGTTTTTT
v_call: TRBV3-1
clone_size: few
d_call: TRBD1
j_call: TRBJ2-2

cdr3_aa: CATSRRDGTGDPNYGYTF
cdr3_nt: TGTGCCACCAGCAGACGAGACGGGACAGGGGACCCTAACTATGGCTACACCTTC
v_call: TRBV15
clone_size: many
d_call: TRBD1
j_call: TRBJ1-2

cdr3_aa: CASRPGTSNTGELFF
cdr3_nt: TGTGCCAGCAGACCCGGGACTTCGAACACCGGGGAGCTGTTTTTT
v_call: TRBV6-1
clone_size: few
d_call: NA
j_call: TRBJ2-2

cdr3_aa: CASSQDLRLAGGGNTDTQYF
cdr3_nt: TGCGCCAGCAGCCAAGATTTGAGGCTAGCGGGAGGGGGGAACACAGATACGCAGTATTTT
v_call: TRBV4-1
clone_size: NA
d_call: TRBD2
j_call: TRBJ2-3

cdr3_aa: CASSSLFGDHGYTF
cdr3_nt: TGTGCTAGCAGTTCCCTATTTGGGGACCATGGCTACACCTTC
v_call: TRBV7-7
clone_size: many
d_call: NA
j_call: TRBJ1-2

cdr3_aa: CAWIPGTGFFYGYTF
cdr3_nt: TGTGCCTGGATCCCAGGGACAGGATTTTTCTATGGCTACACCTTC
v_call: TRBV30
clone_size: NA
d_call: TRBD1
j_call: TRBJ1-2

cdr3_aa: CASSLLLRSTDTQYF
cdr3_nt: TGTGCCAGCAGCTTGCTTTTACGGAGCACAGATACGCAGTATTTT
v_call: TRBV5-8
clone_size: NA
d_call: NA
j_call: TRBJ2-3

cdr3_aa: CASSIRWADTQYF
cdr3_nt: TGTGCCAGCAGTATACGCTGGGCAGATACGCAGTATTTT
v_call: TRBV25-1
clone_size: NA
d_call: NA
j_call: TRBJ2-3

cdr3_aa: CASSQEALSHLQGNEQFF
cdr3_nt: TGTGCCAGCAGCCAAGAAGCCCTATCTCACCTCCAGGGTAATGAGCAGTTCTTC
v_call: TRBV14
clone_size: NA
d_call: NA
j_call: TRBJ2-1

cdr3_aa: CASSYTTPRDTQYF
cdr3_nt: TGTGCCAGCAGTTACACTACCCCTAGGGATACGCAGTATTTT
v_call: TRBV6-5
clone_size: NA
d_call: NA
j_call: TRBJ2-3

cdr3_aa: CASSSGSGWNTEAFF
cdr3_nt: TGTGCCAGCAGTTCTGGGAGTGGATGGAACACTGAAGCTTTCTTT
v_call: TRBV6-6
clone_size: few
d_call: NA
j_call: TRBJ1-1

cdr3_aa: CASWTTGEYADTQYF
cdr3_nt: TGTGCCAGCTGGACGACAGGGGAGTATGCCGATACGCAGTATTTT
v_call: TRBV21-1
clone_size: NA
d_call: NA
j_call: TRBJ2-3

cdr3_aa: CASSGGADGYTF
cdr3_nt: TGTGCCAGCAGTGGGGGGGCGGATGGCTACACCTTC
v_call: TRBV2
clone_size: many
d_call: NA
j_call: TRBJ1-2

cdr3_aa: CASSQAGGNTGELFF
cdr3_nt: TGTGCCAGTAGCCAAGCGGGAGGGAACACCGGGGAGCTGTTTTTT
v_call: TRBV19
clone_size: few
d_call: TRBD2
j_call: TRBJ2-2

cdr3_aa: CASSYQPGLLNTEAFF
cdr3_nt: TGTGCCAGCAGCTATCAGCCGGGACTGTTGAACACTGAAGCTTTCTTT
v_call: TRBV7-9
clone_size: few
d_call: NA
j_call: TRBJ1-1

cdr3_aa: CASSIWGSYNEQFF
cdr3_nt: TGTGCCAGTAGTATTTGGGGCTCCTACAATGAGCAGTTCTTC
v_call: TRBV19
clone_size: NA
d_call: NA
j_call: TRBJ2-1

cdr3_aa: CSARVSTDTQYF
cdr3_nt: TGCAGTGCTAGGGTCAGCACAGATACGCAGTATTTT
v_call: TRBV20-1
clone_size: few
d_call: NA
j_call: TRBJ2-3

cdr3_aa: CATSKPTSGDLHEQFF
cdr3_nt: TGTGCCACCAGTAAACCGACTAGCGGGGATCTCCATGAGCAGTTCTTC
v_call: TRBV24-1
clone_size: NA
d_call: TRBD2
j_call: TRBJ2-1

cdr3_aa: CASSYQEREGTQYF
cdr3_nt: TGTGCCAGCAGTTACCAAGAAAGGGAGGGGACGCAGTATTTT
v_call: TRBV6-5
clone_size: NA
d_call: TRBD2
j_call: TRBJ2-3

cdr3_aa: CSARGYAGTGGTGANVLTF
cdr3_nt: TGCAGTGCTAGAGGATACGCCGGGACAGGGGGCACCGGGGCCAACGTCCTGACTTTC
v_call: TRBV20-1
clone_size: NA
d_call: TRBD1
j_call: TRBJ2-6

cdr3_aa: CASSLRDANAGELFF
cdr3_nt: TGTGCCAGCAGCTTGAGGGATGCGAACGCCGGGGAGCTGTTTTTT
v_call: TRBV7-2
clone_size: NA
d_call: NA
j_call: TRBJ2-2

cdr3_aa: CASSLASGTAPQFF
cdr3_nt: TGTGCCAGCAGCTTAGCTAGCGGGACCGCCCCGCAGTTCTTC
v_call: TRBV7-2
clone_size: few
d_call: TRBD2
j_call: TRBJ2-1

cdr3_aa: CASSQEGSGSETQYF
cdr3_nt: TGCGCCAGCAGCCAAGAAGGGAGCGGGAGTGAGACCCAGTACTTC
v_call: TRBV4-1
clone_size: NA
d_call: TRBD2
j_call: TRBJ2-5

cdr3_aa: CASSPGTSPGEQYF
cdr3_nt: TGTGCCAGCAGCCCCGGGACATCCCCGGGCGAGCAGTACTTC
v_call: TRBV7-3
clone_size: NA
d_call: NA
j_call: TRBJ2-7

cdr3_aa: CATTGTEINNEQFF
cdr3_nt: TGTGCCACCACCGGGACAGAAATAAACAATGAGCAGTTCTTC
v_call: TRBV10-3
clone_size: NA
d_call: TRBD1
j_call: TRBJ2-1

cdr3_aa: CASSVARREVPPDTQYF
cdr3_nt: TGTGCCAGCAGCGTAGCTCGGCGGGAGGTACCCCCAGATACGCAGTATTTT
v_call: TRBV9
clone_size: NA
d_call: TRBD2
j_call: TRBJ2-3